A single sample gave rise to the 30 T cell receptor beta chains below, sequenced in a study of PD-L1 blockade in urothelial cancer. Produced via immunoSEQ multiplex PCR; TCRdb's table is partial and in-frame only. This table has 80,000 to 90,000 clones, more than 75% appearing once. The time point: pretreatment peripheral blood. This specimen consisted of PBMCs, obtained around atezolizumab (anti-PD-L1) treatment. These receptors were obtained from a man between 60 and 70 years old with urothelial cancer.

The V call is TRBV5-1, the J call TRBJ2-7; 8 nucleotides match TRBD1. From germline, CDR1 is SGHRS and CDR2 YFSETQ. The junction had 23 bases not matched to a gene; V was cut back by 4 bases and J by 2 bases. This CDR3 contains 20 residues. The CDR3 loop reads CASSPLQGAFSDRDTYEQYF. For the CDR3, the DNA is TGCGCCAGCAGCCCACTCCAGGGGGCGTTTAGCGATCGCGATACCTACGAGCAGTACTTC. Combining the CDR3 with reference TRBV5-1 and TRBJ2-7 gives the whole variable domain KAGVTQTPRYLIKTRGQQVTLSCSPISGHRSVSWYQQTPGQGLQFLFEYFSETQRNKGNFPGRFSGRQFSNSRSEMNVSTLELGDSALYLCASSPLQGAFSDRDTYEQYFGPGTRLTVT.

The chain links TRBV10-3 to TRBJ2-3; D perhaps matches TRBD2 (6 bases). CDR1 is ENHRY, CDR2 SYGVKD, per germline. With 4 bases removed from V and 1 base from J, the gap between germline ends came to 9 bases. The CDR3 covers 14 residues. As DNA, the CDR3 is TGTGCCATCAGTGCGGCGGGGCGCACAGATACGCAGTATTTT. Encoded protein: CAISAAGRTDTQYF.

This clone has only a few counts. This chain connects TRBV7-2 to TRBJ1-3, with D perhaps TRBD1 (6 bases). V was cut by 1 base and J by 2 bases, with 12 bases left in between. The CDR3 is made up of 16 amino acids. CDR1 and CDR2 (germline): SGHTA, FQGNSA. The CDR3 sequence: CASSLVGRGAGNTIYF. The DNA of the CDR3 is TGTGCCAGCAGCTTAGTCGGCAGGGGAGCTGGAAACACCATATATTTT.

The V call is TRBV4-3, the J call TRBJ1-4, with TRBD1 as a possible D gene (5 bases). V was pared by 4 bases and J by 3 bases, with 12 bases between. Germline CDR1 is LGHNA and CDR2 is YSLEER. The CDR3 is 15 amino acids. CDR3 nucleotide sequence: TGCGCCAGCAGCCCTCGTGGGGCGGCTAATGAAAAACTGTTTTTT. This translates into CASSPRGAANEKLFF.

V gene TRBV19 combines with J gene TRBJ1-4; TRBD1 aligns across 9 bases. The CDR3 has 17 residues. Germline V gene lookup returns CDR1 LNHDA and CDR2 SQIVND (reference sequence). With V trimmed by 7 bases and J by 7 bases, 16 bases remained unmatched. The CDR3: CASTSTPTQGAGEKLFF. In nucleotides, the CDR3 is TGTGCCAGTACCTCTACCCCCACACAGGGGGCGGGTGAAAAACTGTTTTTT.

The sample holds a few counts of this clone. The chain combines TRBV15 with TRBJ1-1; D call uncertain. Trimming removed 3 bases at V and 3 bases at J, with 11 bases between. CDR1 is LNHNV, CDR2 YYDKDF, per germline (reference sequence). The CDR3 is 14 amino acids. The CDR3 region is CATSSYRTYTEAFF. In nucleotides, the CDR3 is TGTGCCACCAGCAGCTACAGAACATACACTGAAGCTTTCTTT.

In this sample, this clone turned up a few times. The CDR3 here is CASSLVAGGLVTDTQYF. CDR3 nucleotide sequence: TGCGCCAGCAGCTTGGTCGCGGGAGGGCTTGTTACAGATACGCAGTATTTT. This chain connects TRBV5-1 to TRBJ2-3; TRBD2 agrees at 9 bases. The CDR3 sequence is 17 residues long. V lost 0 bases to trimming and J lost 3 bases; unmatched junction nucleotides: 8. The V gene's germline CDR1 is SGHRS and CDR2 YFSETQ. The entire variable domain, with the rest obtained from reference TRBV5-1 and TRBJ2-3, is as follows: KAGVTQTPRYLIKTRGQQVTLSCSPISGHRSVSWYQQTPGQGLQFLFEYFSETQRNKGNFPGRFSGRQFSNSRSEMNVSTLELGDSALYLCASSLVAGGLVTDTQYFGPGTRLTVL.

CDR3 DNA sequence: TGCAGTGCTAGTTCTCGACAGGGCCTTTTCTTC. It is translated as CSASSRQGLFF. The rearrangement uses TRBV20-1 and TRBJ2-1; 7 bases fit TRBD1. The V gene end was trimmed by 3 bases and the J gene end by 16 bases; junction bases not matched to a gene: 9. This CDR3 comprises 11 residues. Looked up from germline, CDR1 is DFQATT and CDR2 is SNEGSKA (reference sequence).

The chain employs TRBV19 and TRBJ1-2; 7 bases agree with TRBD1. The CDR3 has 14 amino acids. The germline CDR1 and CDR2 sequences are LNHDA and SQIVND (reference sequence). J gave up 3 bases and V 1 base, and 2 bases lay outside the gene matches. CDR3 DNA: TGTGCCAGTAGTATAGGAGGGGGCGACTATGGCTACACCTTC. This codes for CASSIGGGDYGYTF.

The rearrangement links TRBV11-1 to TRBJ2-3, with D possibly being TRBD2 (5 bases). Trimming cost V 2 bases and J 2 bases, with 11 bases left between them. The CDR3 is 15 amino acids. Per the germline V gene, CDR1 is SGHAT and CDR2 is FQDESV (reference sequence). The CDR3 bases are TGTGCCAGCAGCTTAATCCGGGGTCCCACAGATACGCAGTATTTT. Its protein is CASSLIRGPTDTQYF.

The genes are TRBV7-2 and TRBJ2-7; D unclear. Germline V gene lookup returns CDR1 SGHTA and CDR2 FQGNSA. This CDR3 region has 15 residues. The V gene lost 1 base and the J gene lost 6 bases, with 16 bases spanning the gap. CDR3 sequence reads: CASSLDNLYSSEQYF. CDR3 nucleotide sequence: TGTGCCAGCAGCTTAGATAACTTATACTCTTCCGAGCAGTACTTC. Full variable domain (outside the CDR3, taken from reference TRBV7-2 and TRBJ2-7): GAGVSQSPSNKVTEKGKDVELRCDPISGHTALYWYRQSLGQGLEFLIYFQGNSAPDKSGLPSDRFSAERTGGSVSTLTIQRTQQEDSAVYLCASSLDNLYSSEQYFGPGTRLTVT.

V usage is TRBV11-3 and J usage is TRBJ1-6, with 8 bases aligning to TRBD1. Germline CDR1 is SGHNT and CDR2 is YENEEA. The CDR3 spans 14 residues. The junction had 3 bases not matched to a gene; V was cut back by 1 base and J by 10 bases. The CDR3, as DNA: TGTGCCAGCAGCTTAGCAGGGGGCCGATCACCCCTCCACTTT. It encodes CASSLAGGRSPLHF.

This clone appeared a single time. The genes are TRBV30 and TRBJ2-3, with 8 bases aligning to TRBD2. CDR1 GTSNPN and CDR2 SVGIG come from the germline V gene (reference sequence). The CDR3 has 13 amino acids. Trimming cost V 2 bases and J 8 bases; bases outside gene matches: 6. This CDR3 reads CAWSQLTSGTQYF. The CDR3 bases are TGTGCCTGGAGTCAACTTACTAGCGGTACGCAGTATTTT.

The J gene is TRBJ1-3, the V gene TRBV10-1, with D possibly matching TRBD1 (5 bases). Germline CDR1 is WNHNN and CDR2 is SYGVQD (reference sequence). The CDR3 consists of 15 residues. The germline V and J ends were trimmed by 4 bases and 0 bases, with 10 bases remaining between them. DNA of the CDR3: TGCGCCAGCAGTGCAGGGCTTTCCTCTGGAAACACCATATATTTT. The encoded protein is CASSAGLSSGNTIYF.

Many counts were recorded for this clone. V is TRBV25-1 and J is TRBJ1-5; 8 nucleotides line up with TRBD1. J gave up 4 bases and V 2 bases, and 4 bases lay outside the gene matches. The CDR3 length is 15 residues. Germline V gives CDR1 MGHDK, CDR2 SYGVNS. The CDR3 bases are TGTGCCAGCAGTGAACCAGGGGGCGGTAATCAGCCCCAGCATTTT. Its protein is CASSEPGGGNQPQHF. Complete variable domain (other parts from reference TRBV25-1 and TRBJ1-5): EADIYQTPRYLVIGTGKKITLECSQTMGHDKMYWYQQDPGMELHLIHYSYGVNSTEKGDLSSESTVSRIRTEHFPLTLESARPSHTSQYLCASSEPGGGNQPQHFGDGTRLSIL.

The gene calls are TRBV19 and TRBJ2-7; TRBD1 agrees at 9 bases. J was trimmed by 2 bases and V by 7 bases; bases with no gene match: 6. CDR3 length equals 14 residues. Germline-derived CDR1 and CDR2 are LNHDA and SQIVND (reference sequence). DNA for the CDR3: TGTGCCAGTACCCCGGGACAGGGCCCCTACGAGCAGTACTTC. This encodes CASTPGQGPYEQYF.

CDR3 residues: CASSVGQGGTDTQYF. The CDR3 region has the DNA TGTGCCAGCAGCGTAGGACAGGGGGGCACAGATACGCAGTATTTT. The chain combines TRBV9 with TRBJ2-3, with TRBD1 identical over 9 bases. Germline-derived CDR1 and CDR2 are SGDLS and YYNGEE. The CDR3 consists of 15 residues. The junction had 0 bases not matched to a gene; V was cut back by 0 bases and J by 1 base.

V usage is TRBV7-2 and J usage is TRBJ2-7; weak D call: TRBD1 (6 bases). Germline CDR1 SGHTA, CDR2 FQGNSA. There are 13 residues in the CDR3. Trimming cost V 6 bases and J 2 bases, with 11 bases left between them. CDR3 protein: CASRDSGTYEQYF. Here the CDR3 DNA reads TGTGCCAGCAGGGACAGTGGAACCTACGAGCAGTACTTC.

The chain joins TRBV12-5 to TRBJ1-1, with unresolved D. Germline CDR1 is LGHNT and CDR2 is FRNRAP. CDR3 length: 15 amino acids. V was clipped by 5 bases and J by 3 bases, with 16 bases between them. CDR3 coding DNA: TGTGCTAGTGGTCCTCCGACATATGTGGACACTGAAGCTTTCTTT. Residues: CASGPPTYVDTEAFF.

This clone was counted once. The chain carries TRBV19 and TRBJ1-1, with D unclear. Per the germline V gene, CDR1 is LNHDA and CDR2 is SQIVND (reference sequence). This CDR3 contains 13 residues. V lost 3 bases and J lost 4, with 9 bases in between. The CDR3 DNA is TGTGCCAGTAGTATTAGGGAGTTCACTGAAGCTTTCTTT. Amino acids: CASSIREFTEAFF.

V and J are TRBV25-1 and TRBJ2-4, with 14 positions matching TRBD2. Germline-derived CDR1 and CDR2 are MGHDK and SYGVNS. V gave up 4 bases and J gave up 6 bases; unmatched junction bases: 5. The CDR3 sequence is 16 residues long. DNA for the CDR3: TGTGCCAGCAGTGCCGCGACTAGCGGGGGGGCAAACATTCAGTACTTC. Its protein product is CASSAATSGGANIQYF.

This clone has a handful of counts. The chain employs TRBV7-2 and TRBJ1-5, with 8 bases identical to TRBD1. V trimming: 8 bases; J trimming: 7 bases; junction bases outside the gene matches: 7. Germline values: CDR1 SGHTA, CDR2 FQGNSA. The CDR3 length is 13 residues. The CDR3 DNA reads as TGTGCCAGCTCGCGGGACAGGCTGCAGCCCCAGCATTTT. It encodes CASSRDRLQPQHF.

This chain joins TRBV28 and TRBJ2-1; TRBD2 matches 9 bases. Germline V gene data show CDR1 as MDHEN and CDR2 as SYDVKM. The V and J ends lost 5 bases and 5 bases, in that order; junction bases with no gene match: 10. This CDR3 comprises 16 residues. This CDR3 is CASSPHRASGNNEQFF. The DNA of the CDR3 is TGTGCCAGCAGTCCCCATAGGGCTAGCGGGAACAATGAGCAGTTCTTC. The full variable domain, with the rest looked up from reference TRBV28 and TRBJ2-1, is DVKVTQSSRYLVKRTGEKVFLECVQDMDHENMFWYRQDPGLGLRLIYFSYDVKMKEKGDIPEGYSVSREKKERFSLILESASTNQTSMYLCASSPHRASGNNEQFFGPGTRLTVL.

DNA for the CDR3: TGCGCCAGCAGCGAGTACCCGGGACAGAGGAACTATGGCTACACCTTC. Translated, it gives CASSEYPGQRNYGYTF. This chain uses TRBV5-1 with TRBJ1-2; 7 bases map to TRBD1. The CDR3 contains 16 residues. With V trimmed by 4 bases and J by 2 bases, 11 bases remained unmatched. Per germline, CDR1 SGHRS and CDR2 YFSETQ.

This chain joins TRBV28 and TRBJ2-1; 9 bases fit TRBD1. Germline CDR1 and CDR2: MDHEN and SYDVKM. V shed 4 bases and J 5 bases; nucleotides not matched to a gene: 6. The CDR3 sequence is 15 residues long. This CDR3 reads CASSSGTGFHNEQFF. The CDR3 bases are TGTGCCAGCAGTTCCGGGACAGGGTTCCACAATGAGCAGTTCTTC.

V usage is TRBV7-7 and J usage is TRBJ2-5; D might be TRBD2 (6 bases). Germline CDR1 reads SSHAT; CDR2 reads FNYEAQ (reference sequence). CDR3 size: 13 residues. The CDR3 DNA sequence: TGTGCTAGCGCATGGGGACTCCAAGAGACCCAGTACTTC. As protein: CASAWGLQETQYF.

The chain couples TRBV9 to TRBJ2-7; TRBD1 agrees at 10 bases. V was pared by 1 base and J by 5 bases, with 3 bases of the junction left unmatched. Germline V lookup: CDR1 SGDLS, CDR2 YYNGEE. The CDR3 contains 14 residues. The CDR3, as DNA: TGTGCCAGCAGCGTACAGACAGGGGGCCACGAGCAGTACTTC. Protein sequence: CASSVQTGGHEQYF.

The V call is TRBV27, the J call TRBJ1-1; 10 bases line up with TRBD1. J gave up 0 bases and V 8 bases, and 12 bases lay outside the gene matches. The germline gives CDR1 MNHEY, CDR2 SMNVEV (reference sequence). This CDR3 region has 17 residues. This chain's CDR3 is CASLDWGQGSMNTEAFF. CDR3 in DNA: TGTGCCAGCCTCGATTGGGGACAGGGGTCTATGAACACTGAAGCTTTCTTT.

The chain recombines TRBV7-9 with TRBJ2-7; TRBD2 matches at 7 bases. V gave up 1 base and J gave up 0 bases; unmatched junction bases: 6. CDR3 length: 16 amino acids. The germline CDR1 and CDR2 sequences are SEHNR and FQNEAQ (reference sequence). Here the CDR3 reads CASSLGGGSPSYEQYF. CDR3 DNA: TGTGCCAGCAGCTTAGGCGGCGGGAGCCCCTCCTACGAGCAGTACTTC.

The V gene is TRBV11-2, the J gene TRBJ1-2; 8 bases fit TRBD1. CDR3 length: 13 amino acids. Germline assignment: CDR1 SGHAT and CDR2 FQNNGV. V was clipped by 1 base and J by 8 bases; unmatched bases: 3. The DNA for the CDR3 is TGTGCCAGCAGCTTAGGACAGGGGAACGGCTACACCTTC. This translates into CASSLGQGNGYTF.